This T cell receptor beta chain was profiled in a study of blood T cell repertoires in COVID-19. As for the study in general: Nucleic acid was either cDNA or gDNA, and it came from T cells, B-cell-depleted T cells, or PBMCs.

The table came from immunoSEQ multiplex PCR; TCRdb's copy has only in-frame clones and leaves some out. The sample records about 52,000 clones, roughly nine tenths being singletons. CDR1 is SGHRS and CDR2 is YFSETQ in the germline V gene. This CDR3 is 15 amino acids long. V trimming: 4 bases; J trimming: 3 bases; junction bases outside the gene matches: 7. The genes are TRBV5-1 and TRBJ2-3; 8 nucleotides agree with TRBD1. This receptor was identified in a human donor with active COVID-19. The donor label of this sample is uncertain. Source material: peripheral blood. CDR3 in DNA: TGCGCCAGCAGCCAACAGGGGGTTGGTACAGATACGCAGTATTTT. This translates into CASSQQGVGTDTQYF.